Listed here is a single T cell receptor beta chain. Its matching antigen is unknown. The data derive from a study of cytomegalovirus exposure and HLA in healthy donors. Study-level information: The study placed around 80% of its approximately 360 genotyped donors in the Caucasian-associated ancestry cluster. Study-wide points: It has been reported that TCR beta sequences accurately predicted the HLA-A and HLA-B alleles of most subjects. Presence/absence analysis assumed near-uniform sequencing depth across donors.

The PCR contained 60 Vbeta and 13 Jbeta primers. The assay was immunoSEQ multiplex PCR, and TCRdb's table has in-frame clones only and misses some. The sample yields under 150,000 clones, roughly 79% seen once. The CDR3 runs 14 residues. V was shortened by 4 bases and J by 3 bases, with 13 bases between the two germline ends. The germline CDR1 and CDR2 sequences are LNHDA and SQIVND (reference sequence). This chain connects TRBV19 to TRBJ2-7; D possibly corresponds to TRBD1 (6 bases). Sequenced sample: PBMCs. The clonotype originates from a woman aged 40 to 50 in good health and CMV-seronegative. The CDR3 nucleotides are TGTGCCAGTAGTACCAGGGGTTCCCTCTACGAGCAGTACTTC. Its translation is CASSTRGSLYEQYF. Supplemented by reference TRBV19 and TRBJ2-7, the full variable domain reads DGGITQSPKYLFRKEGQNVTLSCEQNLNHDAMYWYRQDPGQGLRLIYYSQIVNDFQKGDIAEGYSVSREKKESFPLTVTSAQKNPTAFYLCASSTRGSLYEQYFGPGTRLTVT.